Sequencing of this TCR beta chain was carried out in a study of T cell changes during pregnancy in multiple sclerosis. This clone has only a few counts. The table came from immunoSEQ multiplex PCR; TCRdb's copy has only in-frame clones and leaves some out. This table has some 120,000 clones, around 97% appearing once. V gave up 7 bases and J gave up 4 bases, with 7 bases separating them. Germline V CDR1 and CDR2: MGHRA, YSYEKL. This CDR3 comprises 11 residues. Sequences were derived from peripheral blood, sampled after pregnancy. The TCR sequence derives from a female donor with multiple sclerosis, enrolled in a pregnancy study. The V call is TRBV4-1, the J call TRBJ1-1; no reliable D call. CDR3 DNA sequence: TGCGCCAGCACGCGGGGCACTGAAGCTTTCTTT. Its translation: CASTRGTEAFF.